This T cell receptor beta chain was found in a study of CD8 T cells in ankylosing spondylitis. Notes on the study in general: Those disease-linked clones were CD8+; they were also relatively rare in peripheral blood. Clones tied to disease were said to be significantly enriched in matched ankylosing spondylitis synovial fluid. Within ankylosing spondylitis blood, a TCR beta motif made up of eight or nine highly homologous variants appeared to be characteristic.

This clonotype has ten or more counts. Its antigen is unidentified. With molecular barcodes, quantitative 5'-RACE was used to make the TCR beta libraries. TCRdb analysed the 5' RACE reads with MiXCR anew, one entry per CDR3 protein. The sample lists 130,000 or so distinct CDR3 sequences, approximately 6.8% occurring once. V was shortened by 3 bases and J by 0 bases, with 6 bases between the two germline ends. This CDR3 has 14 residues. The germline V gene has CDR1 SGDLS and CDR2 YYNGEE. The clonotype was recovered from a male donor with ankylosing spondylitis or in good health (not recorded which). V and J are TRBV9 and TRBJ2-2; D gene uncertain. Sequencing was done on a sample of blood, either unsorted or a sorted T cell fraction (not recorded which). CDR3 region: CASSGTPNTGELFF. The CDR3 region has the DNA TGTGCCAGCAGCGGGACGCCGAACACCGGGGAGCTGTTTTTT.